One and the same sample provided the 17 T cell receptor beta chains below, sequenced in a study of beta chain features in type 1 diabetes (dated by TCRdb to 2017 to 2018). Findings and caveats that apply to the study as a whole: A moderate but significant shortening of TCRB CDR3 length was observed in type 1 diabetes patients in all four CD4+ subsets.

Their cognate antigens are unknown. Libraries were made using the immunoSEQ multiplex PCR assay. The entire isolated RNA was reverse transcribed using the High Capacity cDNA Reverse Transcription Kit, and thus expressed TCRB transcripts were sequenced. TCRdb took this table from immuneACCESS and kept in-frame rearrangements with V and J called. Such tables lack part of the clones; where checked against another copy, unresolved V genes explain under half of the gap, and the rest is unexplained. This sample gives 500,000 to 800,000 clones in total; around an eighth of them show up just once. In total, the top ten clones hold roughly 0.12% of the sample. The sample comprised naive CD4+ T cells from blood. What the cell subset or site label conveys for this sample: true naive CD4+ T cells. Receptors were obtained from a man aged 25-40 years with type 1 diabetes.

V and J are TRBV5-1 and TRBJ1-1; D is uncertain. From germline, CDR1 is SGHRS and CDR2 YFSETQ. This CDR3 spans 14 amino acids. Trimming removed 2 bases from V and 4 bases from J, with 12 bases in between. CDR3 in amino acids: CASSFDLMSTEAFF. CDR3 nucleotides: TGCGCCAGCAGCTTTGACTTGATGAGCACTGAAGCTTTCTTT.

This clone was seen a few times. J is TRBJ2-7 and V is TRBV6-6, with D uncertain. In germline, CDR1 is MNHNY, CDR2 SVGAGI (reference sequence). This CDR3 is 12 amino acids long. V gave up 4 bases and J gave up 4 bases, with 8 bases separating them. The CDR3 loop is CASSFTAYEQYF. The DNA for the CDR3 is TGTGCCAGCAGTTTTACAGCTTACGAGCAGTACTTC.

This clone showed up just a few times. The chain employs TRBV6-5 and TRBJ2-3; D possibly corresponds to TRBD2 (5 bases). Trimming took 4 bases from V and 2 from J, leaving 13 bases between them. There are 15 residues in the CDR3. Germline CDR1 is MNHEY and CDR2 is SVGAGI. The CDR3 is CASSLANYDTDTQYF. Written as DNA, the CDR3 is TGTGCCAGCAGTTTAGCGAACTACGACACAGATACGCAGTATTTT.

The J gene is TRBJ1-1, the V gene TRBV2, with D possibly matching TRBD1 (6 bases). The CDR3 contains 12 residues. Germline V lookup: CDR1 SNHLY, CDR2 FYNNEI. Trimming pared 6 bases from V and 7 bases from J, leaving 12 bases between. In DNA form, the CDR3 reads TGTGCCAGCAGGCCCCAGGGGAGTGAAGCTTTCTTT. Residues: CASRPQGSEAFF.

This sequence joins TRBV12-5 and TRBJ1-2; possibly TRBD1 for D (6 bases). V was cut by 2 bases and J by 9 bases, with 10 bases left in between. CDR3 size: 12 residues. CDR1 and CDR2 from the germline V gene are LGHNT and FRNRAP. CDR3 in amino acids: CASGLRGDRYTF. CDR3 nucleotides: TGTGCTAGTGGTTTGAGGGGGGATCGCTACACCTTC.

This clone was found a few times. The V gene is TRBV10-3, the J gene TRBJ2-2; 8 nucleotides match TRBD1. The CDR3 covers 14 residues. Germline V lookup: CDR1 ENHRY, CDR2 SYGVKD. V dropped 6 bases and J dropped 3; count of bases not matched to a gene: 3. CDR3 region: CAIRQGVDTGELFF. Written as DNA, the CDR3 is TGTGCCATCAGACAGGGGGTCGACACCGGGGAGCTGTTTTTT.

This clone was seen repeatedly, ten times or more. Different DNA sequences within this sample yield the same CDR3. The J gene is TRBJ2-3, the V gene TRBV10-3; D uncertain. CDR3 length equals 12 residues. Germline values: CDR1 ENHRY, CDR2 SYGVKD. V was clipped by 0 bases and J by 2 bases, with 0 bases between them. Written as DNA, the CDR3 is TGTGCCATCAGTGAGTCCACAGATACGCAGTATTTT. This encodes CAISESTDTQYF.

The CDR3 here is CASSARADSAEAFF. The CDR3 coding sequence is TGTGCCAGCAGCGCACGAGCAGACAGTGCTGAAGCTTTCTTT. The chain is built from TRBV9 and TRBJ1-1, with D perhaps TRBD1 (5 bases). The CDR3 totals 14 residues. V was cut by 3 bases and J by 6 bases, with 15 bases left in between. Germline V gene lookup returns CDR1 SGDLS and CDR2 YYNGEE.

V gene TRBV7-2 combines with J gene TRBJ2-5; 7 bases map to TRBD1. Germline V gene sequence: CDR1 SGHTA, CDR2 FQGNSA. The CDR3 contains 13 residues. Unmatched junction bases numbered 5, after V lost 5 bases and J lost 5 bases. The CDR3 spells CASSKQGQETQYF. For the CDR3, the DNA is TGTGCCAGCAGCAAACAGGGGCAGGAGACCCAGTACTTC.

This sequence joins TRBV7-2 and TRBJ2-5; D is perhaps TRBD1 (6 bases). Germline V lookup: CDR1 SGHTA, CDR2 FQGNSA. Trimming cost V 2 bases and J 1 base, with 8 bases left between them. The CDR3 length is 14 residues. The CDR3 is CASSLSRGQETQYF. CDR3 sequence (DNA): TGTGCCAGCAGCTTAAGCAGGGGCCAAGAGACCCAGTACTTC.

The table lists this clone with a few counts. V is TRBV30 and J is TRBJ1-4; D uncertain. V gave up 0 bases and J gave up 1 base, with 9 bases separating them. The CDR3 contains 15 residues. Germline V CDR1 and CDR2: GTSNPN, SVGIG (reference sequence). This CDR3 is CAWSVPSGTNEKLFF. The CDR3 coding sequence is TGTGCCTGGAGTGTACCTAGCGGAACTAATGAAAAACTGTTTTTT.

The chain uses TRBV30 and TRBJ1-3, with D maybe TRBD1 (5 bases). Germline assignment: CDR1 GTSNPN and CDR2 SVGIG (reference sequence). V lost 1 base to trimming and J lost 2 bases, with 27 bases between them. The CDR3 totals 20 residues. This chain's CDR3 is CAWSGWYGDALEPAGNTIYF. The CDR3, as DNA: TGTGCCTGGAGTGGGTGGTACGGGGACGCATTGGAACCAGCTGGAAACACCATATATTTT.

This clone was counted a few times. The genes are TRBV7-2 and TRBJ2-7; D assignment may be TRBD1 or TRBD2 (5 bases each). The CDR3 consists of 13 residues. CDR1 SGHTA and CDR2 FQGNSA come from the germline V gene. V was trimmed by 5 bases and J by 3 bases, leaving 11 bases between them. This chain's CDR3 is CASSERGRYEQYF. CDR3 DNA: TGTGCCAGCAGCGAACGGGGACGCTACGAGCAGTACTTC. The full variable domain, rest sourced from reference TRBV7-2 and TRBJ2-7, is GAGVSQSPSNKVTEKGKDVELRCDPISGHTALYWYRQSLGQGLEFLIYFQGNSAPDKSGLPSDRFSAERTGGSVSTLTIQRTQQEDSAVYLCASSERGRYEQYFGPGTRLTVT.

The rearrangement joins TRBV6-6 to TRBJ1-2; 8 positions match TRBD1. Germline CDR1 reads MNHNY; CDR2 reads SVGAGI (reference sequence). CDR3 length: 14 amino acids. Losses at the gene ends were 5 bases for V and 4 bases for J; bases not matched to a gene: 6. The CDR3 sequence is CASSPDRVSYGYTF. DNA for the CDR3: TGTGCCAGCAGTCCGGACAGGGTTAGCTATGGCTACACCTTC.

This chain uses TRBV9 with TRBJ1-4, with D perhaps matching TRBD1 (5 bases). Trimming removed 0 bases from V and 8 bases from J, with 17 bases in between. Per the germline V gene, CDR1 is SGDLS and CDR2 is YYNGEE. This CDR3 has 16 amino acids. CDR3 nucleotides: TGTGCCAGCAGCGTAGCTGCCGGGGGAGAGAGCGAAAAACTGTTTTTT. Amino acids: CASSVAAGGESEKLFF.

The chain uses TRBV25-1 and TRBJ1-2; unclear D gene. Germline loops: CDR1 MGHDK, CDR2 SYGVNS. CDR3 size: 10 residues. Trimming cost V 2 bases and J 8 bases, with 3 bases left between them. CDR3 nucleotide sequence: TGTGCCAGCAGTGAACACGGCTACACCTTC. It encodes CASSEHGYTF.

A remark on this clone: Distinct nucleotide sequences in the sample also encode this CDR3. The chain has TRBV9 and TRBJ2-7; no clear D. The CDR3 totals 15 residues. In germline, CDR1 is SGDLS, CDR2 YYNGEE. Trimming took 0 bases from V and 0 from J, leaving 10 bases between them. CDR3 protein: CASSVGPGSSYEQYF. CDR3 bases: TGTGCCAGCAGCGTAGGGCCTGGCAGCTCCTACGAGCAGTACTTC.